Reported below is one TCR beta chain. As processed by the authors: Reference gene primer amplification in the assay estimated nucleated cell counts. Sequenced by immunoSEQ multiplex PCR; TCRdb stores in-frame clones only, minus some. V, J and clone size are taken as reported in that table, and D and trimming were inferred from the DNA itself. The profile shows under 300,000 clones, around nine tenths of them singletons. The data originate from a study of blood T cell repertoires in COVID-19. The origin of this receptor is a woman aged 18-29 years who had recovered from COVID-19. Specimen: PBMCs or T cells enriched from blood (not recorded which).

The CDR3: CASSTQPGPDLYYGYTF. The CDR3 nucleotides read TGTGCCAGCAGCACACAACCGGGTCCGGATTTATACTATGGCTACACCTTC. The chain carries TRBV7-9 and TRBJ1-2, with unresolved D. Trimming removed 5 bases at V and 3 bases at J, with 22 bases between. Germline CDR1 and CDR2: SEHNR and FQNEAQ (reference sequence). The CDR3 sequence is 17 residues long. The entire variable domain, with the rest obtained from reference TRBV7-9 and TRBJ1-2, is as follows: DTGVSQNPRHKITKRGQNVTFRCDPISEHNRLYWYRQTLGQGPEFLTYFQNEAQLEKSRLLSDRFSAERPKGSFSTLEIQRTEQGDSAMYLCASSTQPGPDLYYGYTFGSGTRLTVV.